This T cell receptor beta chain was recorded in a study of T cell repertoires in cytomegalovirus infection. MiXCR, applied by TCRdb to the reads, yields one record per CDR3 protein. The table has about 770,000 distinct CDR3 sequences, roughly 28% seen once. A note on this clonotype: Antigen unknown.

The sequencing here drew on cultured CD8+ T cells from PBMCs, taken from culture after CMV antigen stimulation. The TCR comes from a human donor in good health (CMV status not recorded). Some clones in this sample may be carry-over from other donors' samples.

DNA for the CDR3: TGTGCCGGCGACGGGGGAGGAAACTATGGCTACACCTTC. Translating it yields CAGDGGGNYGYTF. The chain carries TRBV2 and TRBJ1-2, with D maybe TRBD1 (5 bases). V lost 11 bases and J lost 2, with 15 bases in between. CDR3 length: 13 amino acids. Germline V CDR1 and CDR2: SNHLY, FYNNEI.